These 4 T cell receptor beta chains originate from one sample sequenced in a study of cytomegalovirus exposure and HLA in healthy donors. This PCR relied on a set of 60 Vbeta primers and 13 Jbeta primers. Profiled with immunoSEQ multiplex PCR; TCRdb holds only in-frame clones, not every one. The table records over 150,000 clones, 55% to 70% of them present only once. Sequencing was done on a sample of PBMCs. These TCRs come from a woman in her forties in good health and CMV-seropositive.

This sequence joins TRBV5-4 and TRBJ2-3; TRBD2 aligns across 12 bases. Germline V CDR1 and CDR2: SGHNT, YYREEE (reference sequence). This CDR3 is built from 15 residues. V dropped 3 bases and J dropped 6; count of bases not matched to a gene: 5. CDR3 DNA sequence: TGTGCCAGCAGCTATACTAGCGGGAGGTGGGATACGCAGTATTTT. It translates to CASSYTSGRWDTQYF.

The chain carries TRBV6-5 and TRBJ2-1, with D possibly TRBD1 on 6 matching bases. The ends were cut back, 6 bases at V and 3 bases at J, with 12 bases in the middle. Per the germline V gene, CDR1 is MNHEY and CDR2 is SVGAGI. This CDR3 region has 14 residues. CDR3: CASRPTGDYNEQFF. The CDR3 region has the DNA TGTGCCAGCAGACCGACAGGAGACTACAATGAGCAGTTCTTC.

V and J are TRBV14 and TRBJ2-5; TRBD1 agrees at 11 bases. From germline, CDR1 is SGHDN and CDR2 FVKESK. V trimming: 4 bases; J trimming: 0 bases; junction bases outside the gene matches: 4. The CDR3 spans 16 residues. Here the CDR3 reads CASSRRDRGYQETQYF. CDR3 DNA sequence: TGTGCCAGCAGCCGCCGGGACAGGGGGTACCAAGAGACCCAGTACTTC.

This clone was found a few times. The rearrangement links TRBV5-6 to TRBJ2-2, with a possible D match to TRBD1 (5 bases). The CDR3 runs 13 residues. V was pared by 0 bases and J by 6 bases, with 6 bases between. Germline values: CDR1 SGHDT, CDR2 YYEEEE. CDR3 loop: CASSLGQPGELFF. The CDR3 DNA sequence: TGTGCCAGCAGCTTGGGACAGCCCGGGGAGCTGTTTTTT.